This TCR beta chain derives from a study of regulatory T cells in long-lasting Graves disease (dated by TCRdb to 2020 to 2023). Context from the whole study: Newly diagnosed Graves' disease patients had taken antithyroid drugs for less than 3 months. The study was conducted in China and was registered as a clinical trial. A total of around 35 samples underwent TCR sequencing, from about 13 patients with persistent Graves' disease and roughly 20 patients with newly diagnosed Graves' disease. Patients with persistent Graves' disease were compared with patients with newly diagnosed Graves' disease using TCR sequencing and RNA sequencing of peripheral blood.

What the work shows at the level of the full study, not this receptor alone: The authors noted that the small sample size was a limitation that may lower accuracy. The study examined only peripheral blood because the primary lesion, thyroid tissue, could not be accessed. Persistent Graves' disease patients showed lower TCR Shannon entropy and fewer highly expanded clones than newly diagnosed patients, suggesting clonal expansion. Sequencing and analysis were restricted to the TCR beta chain. A larger number of public clonotypes was shared among persistent patients (about 2,700) than among newly diagnosed patients (around 970). Persistent disease showed preferential use of TRBV28, TRBJ1-2 and TRBJ2-5, whereas newly diagnosed disease favored TRBV20-1 and TRBJ2-1.

This clonotype turned up a few times. The antigen it recognizes is unknown. Base qualities were left out, and no much larger clone turns up one base away. Receptors were amplified or captured by multiplex PCR. Instrument used: Illumina HiSeq 4000. TCR beta libraries were built with iRepertoire HTBI primers and Arm-PCR amplification of CDR3 regions. Before sequencing, the PCR products went through gel purification. The study's own analysis went as follows. Across samples, 62 TRBV and 12 to 15 TRBJ segments were identified and used for gene usage analysis of CDR3 amino acid clonotypes. COPE and FqMerger were used to merge filtered high-quality paired reads into contigs. Contigs were aligned with BLAST to IMGT TRBV, TRBD and TRBJ reference genes, and CDR3 was defined per IMGT. Highly expanded clones were defined as clonotypes with a frequency above 0.1%. Repertoire diversity was measured by Shannon entropy, and V-J evenness by the Gini coefficient. A clonotype was considered public if more than one individual shared it. TCRdb redid the processing of the public reads, applying fastp at Q25 and MiXCR, and retained in-frame beta chains. CDR3 protein duplicates are merged, each entry listing the most common genes and DNA. It is TCRdb's table, rather than the study itself, that gives the V and J calls and clone size. For this sample there are 400,000 to 550,000 distinct CDR3 sequences; roughly 15% appear just once. The ten largest account for 20% to 25% of the sample.

The junction carries 13 bases between V and J, which are trimmed by 6 bases and 2 bases respectively. CDR1 and CDR2 (MNHEY, SVGEGT) derive from the germline V gene. Including cysteine and phenylalanine, the CDR3 has 14 amino acids. This entry keeps only the CDR3 DNA: 42 bases, framed from base 1. The meaning of the sample's time point label: newly diagnosed GD, antithyroid drugs for less than 3 months. RNA was extracted from PBMCs in TRIzol for both TCR sequencing and RNA sequencing. The diagnosis of Graves' disease was made according to American Thyroid Association guidelines. Patients for the study were recruited at an endocrinology department in Xi'an, China. Each patient gave approximately 10 milliliters of peripheral blood, collected in an EDTA anticoagulant tube. Ficoll Paque Plus density gradient separation was used to isolate PBMCs, and no additional T cell sorting was done. An Agilent 2100 Bioanalyzer and agarose gel were used to assess RNA quality, and a NanoDrop 2000 was used to measure RNA concentration.

These records were also assigned to another study, of T cells in Graves' hyperthyroidism and ophthalmopathy. Drawing on the second study: Graves' hyperthyroidism was defined as stable when no progression to ophthalmopathy occurred over 18 months of follow-up. Hyperthyroidism patients were newly diagnosed, had a disease duration of under 2 months, and were aged 18 to 65 years. Patients with uncontrolled infections, other autoimmune diseases, pregnancy or lactation were excluded. Diagnoses relied on clinical symptoms, serum thyroxine and TRAb, thyroid ultrasound and orbital computed tomography. A first-round RT-PCR of the TCR CDR3 used the HTBI primer set with the Qiagen OneStep RT-PCR kit. Most expanded thyroid clonotypes (frequency above 0.001) were also found in blood, which suggests that blood repertoires may mirror thyroid immune responses. A 13 V-J signature model separated ophthalmopathy from stable hyperthyroidism, with 87.88% sensitivity and 81% to 82% specificity in cross-validation and 80%/75% in testing. During validation, the model predicted progression to ophthalmopathy a median of around six months ahead of onset, with just under 71% sensitivity and about 75% specificity. TCR V-J signatures able to tell the groups apart were searched for in a discovery cohort of 100 patients, of whom 43 had Graves' ophthalmopathy and some 60 had stable Graves' hyperthyroidism. An independent validation cohort of fewer than 20 hyperthyroidism patients and about 16 patients who later progressed to ophthalmopathy tested prospective prediction of ophthalmopathy. The 95 to 100 discovery patients were randomly split 7:3 into training and test sets. Thyroid tissue and blood T-cell repertoires from about six Graves' hyperthyroidism patients were also compared in the study. Once sampling was done, hyperthyroidism patients were given methimazole at a starting dose of 30 mg daily, whereas ophthalmopathy patients were given high-dose intravenous methylprednisolone. The libraries were constructed in a second round of multiplex PCR and then size-selected and purified. The libraries were sequenced on an Illumina HiSeq2000 using paired-end 100 bp reads. SOAPnuke was used to process the raw data, with reads discarded if the reads contained adapters or uncalled bases, had a mean Phred below 15, or lacked an exact constant-primer or identifier match. COPE v1.2.5 was used to merge high-quality paired reads, and clonotypes were defined as unique nucleotide sequences. MiTCR v1.1 was used to align the clonotypes against IMGT TRBV, TRBD and TRBJ reference segments. Analysis was restricted to V-J combinations with a frequency above 0.0001, which covered roughly 99% of repertoires. The TCS score was defined as the ratio of F50 (clonal expansion) to E x V (chaos), calculated using BLOSUM62-based TCRdist between CDR3 peptides within each V-J. Welch's t-statistics and random forest reduced 450 to 600 V-J features to under 15, which were used in a naive Bayes classifier (R e1071). Sample size was not statistically predetermined, and blinding of investigators to group allocation was not performed. TCR Vbeta CDR3 sequencing of 120 to 150 peripheral blood samples (over 40 ophthalmopathy, 75 to 85 hyperthyroidism and some 17 progressor patients) is reported in the paper.

The sequencing used peripheral blood mononuclear cells (PBMCs), collected at new diagnosis, from a patient treated with antithyroid drugs. The receptor comes from a woman aged 18-30 years with Graves disease. Donor details come from another sample of the same person, matched by shared clones. The V gene is TRBV6-2 or TRBV6-3 and the J gene is TRBJ1-2; the D segment cannot be called with confidence. In nucleotide form, the sequence is TGTGCCAGCAGCGCTGGCACCCCGAACTATGGCTACACCTTC. It codes for CASSAGTPNYGYTF.